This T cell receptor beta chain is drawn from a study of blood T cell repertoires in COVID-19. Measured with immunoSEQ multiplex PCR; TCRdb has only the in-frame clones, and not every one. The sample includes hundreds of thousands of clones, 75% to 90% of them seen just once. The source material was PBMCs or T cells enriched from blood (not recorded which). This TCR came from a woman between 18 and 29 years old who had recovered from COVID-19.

The CDR3 nucleotides are TGTGCCAGCGACAGGGGGAGCACAGATACGCAGTATTTT. It specifies CASDRGSTDTQYF. The rearrangement joins TRBV6-5 to TRBJ2-3, with 9 positions matching TRBD1. The ends lost 8 bases at V and 0 bases at J; junction bases unmatched: 0. The germline gives CDR1 MNHEY, CDR2 SVGAGI. The CDR3 has 13 amino acids.